This T cell receptor beta chain comes out of a study of T-cell memory formation after mild COVID-19. Overall study findings and caveats: Nothing showed for sure that second-wave clones peaking on day 37 were SARS-CoV-2 specific.

Comments on this clonotype: Its antigen remains unknown.

This CDR3 spans 14 amino acids. The ends were cut back, 5 bases at V and 10 bases at J, with 20 bases in the middle. Germline V gene lookup returns CDR1 LNHDA and CDR2 SQIVND (reference sequence). Using constant-segment primers, 5'RACE produced TCR alpha and TCR beta cDNA libraries carrying sample barcodes and UMIs. TCRdb re-called the 5' RACE reads with MiXCR, one entry per CDR3 protein. The table records fewer than 95,000 distinct CDR3 sequences, 13% of them present only once. Sequencing used PBMCs or a T cell subset sorted from them (not recorded which). This clonotype originated in an adult woman who had mild COVID-19 (a few samples of this study predate the infection). Cell type and time point are not known. The chain combines TRBV19 with TRBJ1-1; perhaps TRBD1 as D (6 bases). CDR3: CASSPDGGALGAFF. In DNA form, the CDR3 reads TGTGCCAGTAGTCCCGATGGGGGGGCTCTGGGAGCTTTCTTT.